The next 10 T cell receptor beta chains were all read from a single sample in a study. The data were produced by immunoSEQ multiplex PCR, yet TCRdb's version contains in-frame clones alone and is incomplete. Of nearly 70,000 clones in the sample, 90% to 95% are singletons; the top ten hold roughly 4%. The material sequenced was PBMCs. These TCRs come from a man between 40 and 49 years old with rheumatoid arthritis.

Comment on this clone: Different DNA sequences within this sample yield the same CDR3. The rearrangement links TRBV5-1 to TRBJ1-1; D is uncertain. Per the germline V gene, CDR1 is SGHRS and CDR2 is YFSETQ. The CDR3 has 14 amino acids. V was shortened by 0 bases and J by 0 bases, with 6 bases between the two germline ends. The CDR3 region is CASSLGHLNTEAFF. The CDR3 nucleotides are TGCGCCAGCAGCTTGGGGCACCTGAACACTGAAGCTTTCTTT.

This chain connects TRBV18 to TRBJ2-2; D is unresolved. The CDR3 totals 15 residues. With 2 bases removed from V and 0 bases from J, the gap between germline ends came to 7 bases. Germline CDR1 reads KGHSH; CDR2 reads LQKENI. The CDR3 DNA follows: TGTGCCAGCTCACCATTTACCCCGAACACCGGGGAGCTGTTTTTT. It specifies CASSPFTPNTGELFF.

The V and J genes are TRBV19 and TRBJ2-7; no firm D call. The germline V and J ends were trimmed by 4 bases and 6 bases, with 13 bases remaining between them. The CDR3 is 13 residues long. CDR1 LNHDA and CDR2 SQIVND come from the germline V gene (reference sequence). In nucleotides, the CDR3 is TGTGCCAGTAGTACCACGGAGTCCGGCGAGCAGTACTTC. Protein product: CASSTTESGEQYF.

This chain connects TRBV19 to TRBJ1-4, with D hard to call. Germline V gene sequence: CDR1 LNHDA, CDR2 SQIVND (reference sequence). The CDR3 loop spans 14 amino acids. V dropped 5 bases and J dropped 4 bases, with 11 bases sitting between them. The CDR3 DNA sequence: TGTGCCAGTAGTGCCGGAAGGGTTAATGAAAAACTGTTTTTT. Its protein is CASSAGRVNEKLFF.

The rearrangement joins TRBV28 to TRBJ2-5; no clear D. V shed 2 bases and J shed 1 base, with 8 bases lying between them. CDR1 MDHEN and CDR2 SYDVKM come from the germline V gene. This CDR3 has 14 residues. The CDR3, as DNA: TGTGCCAGCAGTTTAGTGGGCAGCCAAGAGACCCAGTACTTC. Amino acids: CASSLVGSQETQYF.

The chain is built from TRBV7-3 and TRBJ2-3, with 7 positions matching TRBD2. This CDR3 comprises 15 residues. The J segment lost 0 bases and the V segment lost 2 bases, leaving 2 bases of the junction unmatched. Germline V gene sequence: CDR1 SGHTA, CDR2 FQGTGA. The CDR3 sequence is CASSLRRGSTDTQYF. DNA of the CDR3: TGTGCCAGCAGCTTACGGCGGGGGAGCACAGATACGCAGTATTTT.

J is TRBJ1-4 and V is TRBV29-1; D not resolved. CDR1 is SQVTM, CDR2 ANQGSEA, per germline. Deletions cut 6 bases from V and 8 bases from J, with 10 bases between. The CDR3 spans 11 residues. CDR3 amino acids: CSVVSVEKLFF. The CDR3 nucleotides are TGCAGCGTCGTTTCAGTAGAAAAACTGTTTTTT.

The genes are TRBV27 and TRBJ2-1; D is perhaps TRBD1 or TRBD2 (5 bases each). This CDR3 is built from 14 residues. In germline, CDR1 is MNHEY, CDR2 SMNVEV (reference sequence). Trimming removed 10 bases from V and 6 bases from J, with 19 bases in between. The CDR3 coding sequence is TGTGCCACCTCCACGGCAGGGAGAAGCAATGAGCAGTTCTTC. Translated: CATSTAGRSNEQFF.

The chain joins TRBV6-5 to TRBJ2-1, with D perhaps matching TRBD2 (7 bases). Germline V CDR1 and CDR2: MNHEY, SVGAGI. This CDR3 contains 13 residues. V was shortened by 2 bases and J by 9 bases, with 11 bases between the two germline ends. CDR3 residues: CASSYVRGGEQFF. CDR3 DNA: TGTGCCAGCAGTTACGTGAGGGGGGGTGAGCAGTTCTTC.

The J gene is TRBJ2-1, the V gene TRBV5-6; the D is unclear. V was shortened by 0 bases and J by 2 bases, with 3 bases between the two germline ends. This CDR3 has 13 residues. Germline V gene lookup returns CDR1 SGHDT and CDR2 YYEEEE. CDR3 loop: CASSLGTYNEQFF. In DNA form, the CDR3 reads TGTGCCAGCAGCTTGGGGACCTACAATGAGCAGTTCTTC.